The 3 T cell receptor beta chains presented below share a single source sample, sequenced in a study of spatial heterogeneity in lung cancer. TCRdb reprocessed the 5' RACE reads via MiXCR and lists one record per CDR3 protein. Among around 87,000 distinct CDR3 sequences, 12% were seen once, and the ten largest hold roughly 41%. The time point was: sample taken at primary tumor resection. Sequences were derived from PBMCs, sampled at surgery. Source of these receptors: a male donor with early-stage non-small cell lung cancer.

This CDR3 is CASSQGPIAGSYNEQFF. Written as DNA, the CDR3 is TGCGCCAGCAGCCAAGGTCCCATAGCGGGGTCATACAATGAGCAGTTCTTC. The chain links TRBV4-3 to TRBJ2-1; the match to TRBD2 covers 8 bases. The CDR3 spans 17 residues. The V gene end was trimmed by 1 base and the J gene end by 4 bases; junction bases not matched to a gene: 9. Per the germline V gene, CDR1 is LGHNA and CDR2 is YSLEER.

In its sample, this clonotype was seen many times. The chain carries TRBV6-2 or TRBV6-3 and TRBJ2-2; tentative D call: TRBD2 (5 bases). CDR1 and CDR2 from the germline V gene are MNHEY and SVGEGT. The CDR3 is 14 amino acids. With 8 bases removed from V and 8 bases from J, the gap between germline ends came to 18 bases. The CDR3, as DNA: TGTGCCAGCCTCACCTCACTAGTCAGGGGGGAGCTGTTTTTT. Protein sequence: CASLTSLVRGELFF.

V usage is TRBV28 and J usage is TRBJ2-6; TRBD1 aligns across 8 bases. This CDR3 is built from 19 residues. J gave up 0 bases and V 6 bases, and 13 bases lay outside the gene matches. Germline-derived CDR1 and CDR2 are MDHEN and SYDVKM. CDR3 sequence (DNA): TGTGCCAGCAGCGTACCTCTTGGACAGGGTAGCTCTGGGGCCAACGTCCTGACTTTC. This encodes CASSVPLGQGSSGANVLTF.